Reported below is one TCR beta chain. V gave up 5 bases and J gave up 5 bases, with 18 bases separating them. The CDR3 extends over 16 amino acids. Per germline, CDR1 MDHEN and CDR2 SYDVKM. Regarding time point: pre-treatment sample, taken before nivolumab and TIL therapy. The tumor samples were excised metastases, mostly pleural nodules or supraclavicular lymph nodes. The record originates from a study of TIL therapy for anti-PD-1-resistant metastatic lung cancer. The immunoSEQ assay was v3. Clones were sequenced by immunoSEQ multiplex PCR, and TCRdb holds only the in-frame ones, with some missing. The sample records some 7,000 clones, over 55% being singletons.

The input for sequencing was tumor tissue, taken at baseline. J is TRBJ2-2 and V is TRBV28; D unclear. This TCR came from a person between 30 and 80 years old with non-small cell lung cancer. CDR3 loop: CASSRWTVTHTGELFF. The CDR3 coding sequence is TGTGCCAGCAGTCGCTGGACCGTTACCCATACCGGGGAGCTGTTTTTT.